The rows below give T cell receptor beta chains drawn from one sample of a study of early T cells in non-severe SARS-CoV-2 infection. TCRdb re-derived calls from the 5' RACE reads in MiXCR, one entry per CDR3 protein. The profile shows some 40,000 distinct CDR3 sequences, about 12% of them singletons. The specimen sequenced was whole blood. These receptors were taken from an adult who was a healthcare worker with PCR-confirmed SARS-CoV-2 infection or an uninfected control (not recorded which). Each CDR3 is given with its conserved first and last residue. Clone size is shown for a subset of rows, as once, few, many or a class of expanded clone.

abundance: -
v_gene: TRBV20-1
CDR3aa: CSAPQPGATDTQYF

abundance: -
v_gene: TRBV10-1
CDR3aa: CASSATQQGPQHF

abundance: few
v_gene: TRBV6-2/TRBV6-3
CDR3aa: CAGGRTNNEQFF

abundance: few
v_gene: TRBV30
CDR3aa: CAGGLAYNEQFF

abundance: many
v_gene: TRBV6-6
CDR3aa: CASSYSGGGTQVETQYF

abundance: few
v_gene: TRBV30
CDR3aa: CAWIQRGTQYF

abundance: many
v_gene: TRBV5-8
CDR3aa: CASSLTGRGTGELFF

abundance: many
v_gene: TRBV7-2
CDR3aa: CASSSATGRNQPQHF

abundance: -
v_gene: TRBV6-5
CDR3aa: CASGSLPGQPPYGYTF

abundance: -
v_gene: TRBV5-4
CDR3aa: CASSPDREGMNTEAFF

abundance: -
v_gene: TRBV12-3/TRBV12-4
CDR3aa: CASTQGDTQCF

abundance: -
v_gene: TRBV4-3
CDR3aa: CASSQRTGAYEQYF

abundance: many
v_gene: TRBV7-2
CDR3aa: CASSPQGGGGPYEQYF

abundance: few
v_gene: TRBV7-2
CDR3aa: CASSSPGQFSDEQYF

abundance: many
v_gene: TRBV12-3/TRBV12-4
CDR3aa: CASSPVGLNTEAFF

abundance: many
v_gene: TRBV29-1
CDR3aa: CSASQGARTEAFF

abundance: -
v_gene: TRBV3-1
CDR3aa: CASSQRRGNEQFF

abundance: many
v_gene: TRBV6-6
CDR3aa: CASSYSIGSGSRHEQYF

abundance: many
v_gene: TRBV20-1
CDR3aa: CSASVLKGLAPEQFF

abundance: few
v_gene: TRBV29-1
CDR3aa: CSVEDRETQYF

abundance: many
v_gene: TRBV19
CDR3aa: CASSISSVAYEQYF

abundance: -
v_gene: TRBV2
CDR3aa: CASSRTGSSGNTIYF

abundance: -
v_gene: TRBV5-1
CDR3aa: CASRDLDAEQFF